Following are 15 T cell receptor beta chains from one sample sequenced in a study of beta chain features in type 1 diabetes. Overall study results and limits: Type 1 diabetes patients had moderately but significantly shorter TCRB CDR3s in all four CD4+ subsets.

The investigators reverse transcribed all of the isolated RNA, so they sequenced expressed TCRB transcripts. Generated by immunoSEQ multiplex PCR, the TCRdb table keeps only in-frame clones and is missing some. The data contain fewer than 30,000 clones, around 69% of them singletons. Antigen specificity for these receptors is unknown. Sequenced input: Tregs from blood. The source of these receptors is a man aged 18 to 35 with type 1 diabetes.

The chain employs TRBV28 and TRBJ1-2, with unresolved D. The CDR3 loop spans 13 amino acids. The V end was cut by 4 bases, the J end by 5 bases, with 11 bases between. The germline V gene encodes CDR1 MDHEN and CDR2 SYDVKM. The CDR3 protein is CASSSGRPYGYTF. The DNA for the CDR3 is TGTGCCAGCAGTTCCGGCAGGCCTTATGGCTACACCTTC.

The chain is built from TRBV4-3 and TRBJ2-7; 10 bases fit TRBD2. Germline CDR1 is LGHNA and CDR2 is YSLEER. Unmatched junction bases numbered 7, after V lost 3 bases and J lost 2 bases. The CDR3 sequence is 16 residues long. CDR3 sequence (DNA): TGCGCCAGCAGCCAGGAACGACTAGCGGGCGCCTACGAGCAGTACTTC. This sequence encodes CASSQERLAGAYEQYF.

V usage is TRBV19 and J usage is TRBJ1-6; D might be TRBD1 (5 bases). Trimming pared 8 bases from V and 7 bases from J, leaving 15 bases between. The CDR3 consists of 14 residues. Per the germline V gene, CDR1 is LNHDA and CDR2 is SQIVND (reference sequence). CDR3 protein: CASGIRDRNSPLHF. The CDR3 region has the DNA TGTGCCAGTGGGATTAGAGACAGAAATTCACCCCTCCACTTT.

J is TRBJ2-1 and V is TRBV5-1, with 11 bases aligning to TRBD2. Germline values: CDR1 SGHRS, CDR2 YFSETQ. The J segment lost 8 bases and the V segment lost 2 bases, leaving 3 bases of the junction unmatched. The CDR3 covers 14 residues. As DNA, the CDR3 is TGCGCCAGCAGCTTACTAGCGGGAGATGATGAGCAGTTCTTC. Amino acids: CASSLLAGDDEQFF.

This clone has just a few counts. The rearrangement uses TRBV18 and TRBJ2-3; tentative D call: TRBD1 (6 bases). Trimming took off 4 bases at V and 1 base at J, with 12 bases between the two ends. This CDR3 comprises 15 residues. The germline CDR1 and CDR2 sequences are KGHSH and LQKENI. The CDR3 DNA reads TGTGCCAGCTCACGGGGGCAGGGCGGCACAGATACGCAGTATTTT. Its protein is CASSRGQGGTDTQYF.

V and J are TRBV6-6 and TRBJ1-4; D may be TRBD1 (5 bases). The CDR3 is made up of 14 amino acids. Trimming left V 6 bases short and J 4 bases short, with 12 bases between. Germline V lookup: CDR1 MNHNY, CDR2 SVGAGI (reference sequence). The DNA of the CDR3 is TGTGCCAGCAGATTAGACAGCAATAATGAAAAACTGTTTTTT. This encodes CASRLDSNNEKLFF.

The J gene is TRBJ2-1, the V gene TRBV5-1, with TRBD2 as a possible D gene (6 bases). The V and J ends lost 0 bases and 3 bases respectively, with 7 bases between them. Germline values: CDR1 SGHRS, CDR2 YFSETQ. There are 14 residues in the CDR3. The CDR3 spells CASSLGGDYNEQFF. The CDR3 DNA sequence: TGCGCCAGCAGCTTGGGGGGGGACTACAATGAGCAGTTCTTC. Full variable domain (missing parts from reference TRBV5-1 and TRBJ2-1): KAGVTQTPRYLIKTRGQQVTLSCSPISGHRSVSWYQQTPGQGLQFLFEYFSETQRNKGNFPGRFSGRQFSNSRSEMNVSTLELGDSALYLCASSLGGDYNEQFFGPGTRLTVL.

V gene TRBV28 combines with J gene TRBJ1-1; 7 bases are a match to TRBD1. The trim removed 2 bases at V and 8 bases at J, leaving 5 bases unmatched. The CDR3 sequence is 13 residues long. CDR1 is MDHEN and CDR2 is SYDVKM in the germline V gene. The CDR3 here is CASSLRDSNEAFF. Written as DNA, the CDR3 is TGTGCCAGCAGTTTAAGGGACAGCAACGAAGCTTTCTTT.

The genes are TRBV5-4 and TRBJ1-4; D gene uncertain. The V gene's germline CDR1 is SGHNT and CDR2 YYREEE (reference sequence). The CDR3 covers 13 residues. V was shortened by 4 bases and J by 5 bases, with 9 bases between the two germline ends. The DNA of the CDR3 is TGTGCCAGCAGCCTGTATTCCAATGAAAAACTGTTTTTT. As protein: CASSLYSNEKLFF.

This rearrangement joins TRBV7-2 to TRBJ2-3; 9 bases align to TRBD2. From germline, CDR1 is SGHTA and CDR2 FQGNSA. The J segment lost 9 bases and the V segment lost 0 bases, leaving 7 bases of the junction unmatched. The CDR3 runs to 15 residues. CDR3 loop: CASSLAFSGSQTQYF. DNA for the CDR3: TGTGCCAGCAGCTTAGCGTTTAGCGGGAGTCAGACGCAGTATTTT.

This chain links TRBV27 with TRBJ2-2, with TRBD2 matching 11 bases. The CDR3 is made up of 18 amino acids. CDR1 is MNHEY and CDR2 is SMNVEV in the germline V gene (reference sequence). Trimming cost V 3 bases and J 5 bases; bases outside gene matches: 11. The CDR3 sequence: CASSFRKLAGGGTGELFF. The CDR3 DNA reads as TGTGCCAGCAGTTTCCGCAAGCTAGCGGGAGGTGGGACCGGGGAGCTGTTTTTT.

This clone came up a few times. The DNA of the CDR3 is TGCAGTGCAAATAGCGGAGATACGCAGTATTTT. Translating gives CSANSGDTQYF. The genes are TRBV20-1 and TRBJ2-3, with D possibly matching TRBD2 (6 bases). V was trimmed by 6 bases and J by 5 bases, leaving 9 bases between them. The CDR3 loop spans 11 amino acids. From germline, CDR1 is DFQATT and CDR2 SNEGSKA (reference sequence).

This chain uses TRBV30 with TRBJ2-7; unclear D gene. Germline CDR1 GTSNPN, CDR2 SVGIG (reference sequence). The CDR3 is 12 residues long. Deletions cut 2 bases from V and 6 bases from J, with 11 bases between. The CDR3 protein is CAWSSTLREQYF. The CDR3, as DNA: TGTGCCTGGAGTTCGACATTACGCGAGCAGTACTTC. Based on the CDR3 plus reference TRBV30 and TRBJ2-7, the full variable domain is SQTIHQWPATLVQPVGSPLSLECTVEGTSNPNLYWYRQAAGRGLQLLFYSVGIGQISSEVPQNLSASRPQDRQFILSSKKLLLSDSGFYLCAWSSTLREQYFGPGTRLTVT.

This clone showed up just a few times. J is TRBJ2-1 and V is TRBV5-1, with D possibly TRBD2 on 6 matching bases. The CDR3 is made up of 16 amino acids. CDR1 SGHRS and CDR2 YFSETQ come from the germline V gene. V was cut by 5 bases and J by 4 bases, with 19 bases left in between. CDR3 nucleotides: TGCGCCAGCAGAATTAGGGACGGGGGTAGGTACAATGAGCAGTTCTTC. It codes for CASRIRDGGRYNEQFF.

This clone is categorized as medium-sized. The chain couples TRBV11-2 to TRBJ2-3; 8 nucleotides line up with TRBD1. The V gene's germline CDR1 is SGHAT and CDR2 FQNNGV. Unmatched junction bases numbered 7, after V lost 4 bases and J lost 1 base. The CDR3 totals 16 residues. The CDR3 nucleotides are TGTGCCAGCAGCTCGAGGACAGGGCGGGGCACAGATACGCAGTATTTT. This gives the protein CASSSRTGRGTDTQYF.